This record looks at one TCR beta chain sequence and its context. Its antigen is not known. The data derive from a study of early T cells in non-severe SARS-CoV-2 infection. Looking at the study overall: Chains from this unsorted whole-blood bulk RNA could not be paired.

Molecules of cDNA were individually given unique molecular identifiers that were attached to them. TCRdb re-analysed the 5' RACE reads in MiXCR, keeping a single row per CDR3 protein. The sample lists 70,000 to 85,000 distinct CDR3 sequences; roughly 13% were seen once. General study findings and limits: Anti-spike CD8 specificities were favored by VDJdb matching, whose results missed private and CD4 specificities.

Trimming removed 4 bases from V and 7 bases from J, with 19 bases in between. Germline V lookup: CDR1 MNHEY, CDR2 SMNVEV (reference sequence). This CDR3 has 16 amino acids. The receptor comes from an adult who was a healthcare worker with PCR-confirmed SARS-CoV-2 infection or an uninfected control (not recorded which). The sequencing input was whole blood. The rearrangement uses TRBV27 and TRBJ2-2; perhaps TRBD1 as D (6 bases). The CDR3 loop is CASSSWAGGAVGELFF. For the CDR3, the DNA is TGTGCCAGCAGTTCTTGGGCTGGGGGCGCGGTCGGGGAGCTGTTTTTT.